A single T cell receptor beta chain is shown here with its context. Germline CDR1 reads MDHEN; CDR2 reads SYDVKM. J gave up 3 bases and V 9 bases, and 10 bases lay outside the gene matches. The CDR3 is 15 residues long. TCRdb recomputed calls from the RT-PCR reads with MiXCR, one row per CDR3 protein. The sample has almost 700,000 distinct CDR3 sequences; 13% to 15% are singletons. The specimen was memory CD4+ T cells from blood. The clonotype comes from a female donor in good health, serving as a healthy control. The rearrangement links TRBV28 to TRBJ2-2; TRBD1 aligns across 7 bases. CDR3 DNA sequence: TGTGCCAGTCTACAGGGGCTGGGGTACACCGGGGAGCTGTTTTTT. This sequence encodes CASLQGLGYTGELFF.